The rows below give T cell receptor beta chains drawn from one sample of a study of radiation and T cells in renal cell carcinoma. The table came from immunoSEQ multiplex PCR; TCRdb's copy has only in-frame clones and leaves some out. The repertoire holds 75,000 to 90,000 clones, with about nine tenths as singletons. This specimen consisted of blood, obtained from a patient whose treatment included radiotherapy and nephrectomy. These receptors came from a woman aged 70 to 79 with renal cell carcinoma. Each CDR3 is given with its conserved first and last residue. A D gene is named only where the DNA matches it firmly. Clone size is given for some rows only: seen once, a few or many times, or a class if the clone is expanded.

once | TRBJ2-1 | TRBD2 | TRBV6-1 | TGTGCCAGCAGTGAAGCCCGGACTAGCGGGGGTTACAATGAGCAGTTCTTC | CASSEARTSGGYNEQFF
few | TRBJ1-1 | NA | TRBV4-2 | TGTGCCAGCAGCCAAGACCTAGGACAGCAGAACACTGAAGCTTTCTTT | CASSQDLGQQNTEAFF
NA | TRBJ2-1 | TRBD2 | TRBV5-1 | TGCGCCAGCAGCCACATACTAGCGGGGGGGCAGAGAGCCTACAATGAGCAGTTCTTC | CASSHILAGGQRAYNEQFF
NA | TRBJ1-3 | NA | TRBV7-8 | TGTGCCAGCAGCCCCGTGGCTGGAAACACCATATATTTT | CASSPVAGNTIYF
once | TRBJ2-2 | TRBD2 | TRBV2 | TGTGCCAGCCATCTCACTAGCGGGGGTAGCACCGGGGAGCTGTTTTTT | CASHLTSGGSTGELFF
NA | TRBJ2-7 | NA | TRBV4-3 | TGCGCCAGCAGCCAAGACGATAGGGAAAAGTACGAGCAGTACTTC | CASSQDDREKYEQYF
NA | TRBJ2-1 | TRBD2 | TRBV9 | TGTGCCAGCAGCGTAGTTGCGGGGGGGCCCTACAATGAGCAGTTCTTC | CASSVVAGGPYNEQFF
NA | TRBJ2-7 | NA | TRBV28 | TGTGCCAGCAGTTCCCCCCGGACTCAAGGCCTATCCTACGAGCAGTACTTC | CASSSPRTQGLSYEQYF
NA | TRBJ1-3 | NA | TRBV4-3 | TGCGCCAGCAGCCAATCCACCTCGGCGGCAAACACCATATATTTT | CASSQSTSAANTIYF
once | TRBJ2-5 | NA | TRBV11-2 | TGTGCCAGCAGCCGCGAGGGAGAGACCCAGTACTTC | CASSREGETQYF
once | TRBJ2-1 | NA | TRBV11-2 | TGTGCCAGCAGCTTAGATCTGGGAGCGTCGTCCTACAATGAGCAGTTCTTC | CASSLDLGASSYNEQFF
NA | TRBJ2-5 | NA | TRBV7-2 | TGTGCCAGCAGCTTAGTTATTGGTCCCCCCGGGGCCCAGTACTTC | CASSLVIGPPGAQYF
NA | TRBJ2-3 | TRBD2 | TRBV7-2 | TGTGCCAGCAGCTTAAGATTACGGGGGGGCGCAGATACGCAGTATTTT | CASSLRLRGGADTQYF
NA | TRBJ1-1 | NA | TRBV5-4 | TGTGCCAGCAGCTTAAGGGGGGCCTTGGTTGCTGAAGCTTTCTTT | CASSLRGALVAEAFF
NA | TRBJ1-1 | NA | TRBV4-3 | TGCGCCAGCAGCCAAGATCCCGCTCAGGGGGAAGCTTTCTTT | CASSQDPAQGEAFF
NA | TRBJ1-1 | TRBD1 | TRBV7-9 | TGTGCCAGCAGCGCCACAGGGGGATGGGGCACTGAAGCTTTCTTT | CASSATGGWGTEAFF
NA | TRBJ2-5 | NA | TRBV5-4 | TGTGCCAGCGCCCCTACCGTCGGAGAGACCCAGTACTTC | CASAPTVGETQYF
NA | TRBJ1-3 | NA | TRBV5-1 | TGCGCCAGCAGCTTGGAGGCGACGGAGGGAAACACCATATATTTT | CASSLEATEGNTIYF
NA | TRBJ1-1 | TRBD1 | TRBV28 | TGTGCCAGCAGGTCCGCCTTGACAGGGTTAAACACTGAAGCTTTCTTT | CASRSALTGLNTEAFF
NA | TRBJ1-6 | NA | TRBV4-3 | TGCGCCAGCAGCCTATCCTCGACGGCTCCGGGGTCACCCCTCCACTTT | CASSLSSTAPGSPLHF
NA | TRBJ2-1 | TRBD2 | TRBV14 | TGTGCCAGCAGCCAAGATCCCCCTAGCGGGGGCTTAGAGCAGTTCTTC | CASSQDPPSGGLEQFF
NA | TRBJ2-5 | NA | TRBV30 | TGTGCCTGGAGCAAGGGGACCCAGTACTTC | CAWSKGTQYF
NA | TRBJ1-5 | TRBD1 | TRBV27 | TGTGCCAGCAGTCTCCAGCCCCGACAGGGGATGGATCAGCCCCAGCATTTT | CASSLQPRQGMDQPQHF
NA | TRBJ2-5 | NA | TRBV5-4 | TGTGCCAGCAGCTACGAGATCGACAGCGCCGACCAAGAGACCCAGTACTTC | CASSYEIDSADQETQYF
NA | TRBJ2-2 | TRBD2 | TRBV4-1 | TGCGCCAGCAGCCCTAGAGGTAGCGGGGGACCGAACACCGGGGAGCTGTTTTTT | CASSPRGSGGPNTGELFF
once | TRBJ2-2 | NA | TRBV10-2 | TGCGCCAGCAGTGAGTCAGGGGGTTCGAACACCGGGGAGCTGTTTTTT | CASSESGGSNTGELFF
few | TRBJ2-7 | NA | TRBV7-6 | TGTGCCAGCAGCTTAGCTTCCGCCTACGAGCAGTACTTC | CASSLASAYEQYF
few | TRBJ1-2 | NA | TRBV18 | TGTGCCAGCTCACCAAGGCAGGGCCCTAACTATGGCTACACCTTC | CASSPRQGPNYGYTF
NA | TRBJ2-2 | NA | TRBV9 | TGTGCCAGCAGCCCCCGGACTGGAGCGAACACCGGGGAGCTGTTTTTT | CASSPRTGANTGELFF
NA | TRBJ2-2 | NA | TRBV9 | TGTGCCAGCAGCGTCCAGACCGGGGAGCTGTTTTTT | CASSVQTGELFF
NA | TRBJ1-1 | NA | TRBV6-6 | TGTGCCAGCAGTTACTCGATACAGAACACTGAAGCTTTCTTT | CASSYSIQNTEAFF
NA | TRBJ2-6 | NA | TRBV12-5 | TGTGCTAGTGGCAGGGGGGACGGGGCCAACGTCCTGACTTTC | CASGRGDGANVLTF
NA | TRBJ2-7 | TRBD1 | TRBV6-5 | TGTGCCAGCAGTTACCTGACAGGGGCCTCCTACGAGCAGTACTTC | CASSYLTGASYEQYF
once | TRBJ1-2 | NA | TRBV5-1 | TGCGCCAGCACCCCCGGTGGGAACTATGGCTACACCTTC | CASTPGGNYGYTF
NA | TRBJ2-7 | NA | TRBV6-5 | TGTGCCAGCAGTTACTCGGGGCGGGAGCAGTACTTC | CASSYSGREQYF
NA | TRBJ2-7 | TRBD1 | TRBV5-1 | TGCGCCAGCAGCTTGCCGCGGGACAGGGGGATTGGGTCCTACGAGCAGTACTTC | CASSLPRDRGIGSYEQYF
NA | TRBJ2-7 | NA | TRBV5-4 | TGTGCCAGCAGCTCCCTGGGGGGCAGCCCCTACGAGCAGTACTTC | CASSSLGGSPYEQYF
NA | TRBJ1-5 | TRBD1 | TRBV5-1 | TGCGCCAGCAGCTTGGGCGCGACAGGGGGCAATCAGCCCCAGCATTTT | CASSLGATGGNQPQHF
NA | TRBJ2-5 | NA | TRBV19 | TGTGCCAGTAGTACGCCCCCAGAGACCCAGTACTTC | CASSTPPETQYF
NA | TRBJ1-2 | NA | TRBV6-5 | TGTGCCAGCGCTCGGAAGAGGCAGAGCGGGTATGGCTACACCTTC | CASARKRQSGYGYTF
few | TRBJ1-2 | NA | TRBV4-1 | TGCGCCAGCAGCCGCCCCGCGGGGGGACATGGCTACACCTTC | CASSRPAGGHGYTF
NA | TRBJ1-2 | NA | TRBV19 | TGTGCCAGTAGCCCGGACACCGTCAACTATGGCTACACCTTC | CASSPDTVNYGYTF
few | TRBJ1-1 | NA | TRBV19 | TGTGCCAGTAGTAGGGGGGACCACACTGAAGCTTTCTTT | CASSRGDHTEAFF
NA | TRBJ1-1 | TRBD1 | TRBV10-2 | TGCGCCAGCAACCCCGCCGGGACAGGCGGTCGGAACACTGAAGCTTTCTTT | CASNPAGTGGRNTEAFF
NA | TRBJ2-1 | TRBD1 | TRBV7-3 | TGTGCCAGCAGCTTGGACAGGGGGGTTCCCTACAATGAGCAGTTCTTC | CASSLDRGVPYNEQFF
NA | TRBJ1-2 | TRBD1 | TRBV4-1 | TGCGCCAGCAGCCTTCGACAGGGCGGTAACTATGGCTACACCTTC | CASSLRQGGNYGYTF
once | TRBJ2-1 | TRBD2 | TRBV11-1 | TGTGCCAGCATCCCCCCGGGGGGCAATGAGCAGTTCTTC | CASIPPGGNEQFF
NA | TRBJ2-7 | NA | TRBV27 | TGTGCCAGCAGAAAAAGGTGGGGGCCACTCGACGAGCAGTACTTC | CASRKRWGPLDEQYF
NA | TRBJ1-1 | NA | TRBV18 | TGTGCCAGCTCTCTGGCTTTGACTGAAGCTTTCTTT | CASSLALTEAFF
NA | TRBJ2-7 | TRBD2 | TRBV11-1 | TGTGCCAGCAGCTCCCCCGGCGAGCGGGGGCAGGGCGAGCAGTACTTC | CASSSPGERGQGEQYF
once | TRBJ1-1 | NA | TRBV5-4 | TGTGCCAGCAGCCCTGCAGTGTTCGCTGAAGCTTTCTTT | CASSPAVFAEAFF
NA | TRBJ2-5 | NA | TRBV28 | TGTGCCAGCAGTTACTCAGGGTATCGGCAAGAGACCCAGTACTTC | CASSYSGYRQETQYF
once | TRBJ1-1 | NA | TRBV18 | TGTGCCAGCTCACCCCTGGGGGTCGCTGAAGCTTTCTTT | CASSPLGVAEAFF
NA | TRBJ1-2 | NA | TRBV27 | TGTGCCAGCAGTCCCCCCTACGGTTATGGCTACACCTTC | CASSPPYGYGYTF
NA | TRBJ2-7 | TRBD2 | TRBV7-2 | TGTGCCAGCAGCTTAGCGCCGGGGGGGGAGCAGTACTTC | CASSLAPGGEQYF
NA | TRBJ1-1 | TRBD1 | TRBV19 | TGTGCCAGTAGTATTCTTAAGAGGACAGGGGGGAACACTGAAGCTTTCTTT | CASSILKRTGGNTEAFF
NA | TRBJ2-5 | NA | TRBV10-2 | TGCGCCACCTCCGGGACCCTAGAGACCCAGTACTTC | CATSGTLETQYF